The present entry profiles one T cell receptor (beta chain) with its context. The data were produced by immunoSEQ multiplex PCR, yet TCRdb's version contains in-frame clones alone and is incomplete. The sample carries some 150,000 clones, approximately 88% recorded once. The sample belongs to a study of blood T cell repertoires in COVID-19. The V and J ends lost 5 bases and 6 bases respectively, with 10 bases between them. The CDR3 covers 13 residues. The V gene's germline CDR1 is SEHNR and CDR2 FQNEAQ (reference sequence). The rearrangement links TRBV7-9 to TRBJ2-2; the D gene is possibly TRBD1 (6 bases). The TCR sequence derives from a human donor in a cohort sampled during active COVID-19. The material sequenced was peripheral blood. The chain's CDR3 is CASSPNRAGELFF. The CDR3 DNA sequence: TGTGCCAGCAGCCCAAACAGGGCCGGGGAGCTGTTTTTT.